The T cell receptor beta chain described here comes from a study of blood T cell repertoires in COVID-19 (dated by TCRdb to between 2020 and 2021). General notes on the study: The collaborator samples originated in the United States, Italy and Spain and spanned the acute and convalescent phases of COVID-19. The material from the prospective study consisted of cDNA or gDNA derived from T cells, B-cell-depleted T cells, or PBMCs. Subjects who had been exposed to COVID-19, were actively infected with it, or had recovered from it provided the deeply sampled blood TCRbeta repertoires that made up the dataset. The repertoires were released in a freely available public database intended as a resource for research on the immune response to SARS-CoV-2. The samples were drawn from the first 160 participants of the ongoing ImmuneRACE study and from under 1,500 subjects provided by 6 global collaborators. The sample metadata nearly always contained a de-identified subject ID, COVID-19 status, age in years and sex. Where HLA class I and class II types were available, the types were taken from metadata supplied by the sample provider, not from assay-based typing. Study-level results and caveats: How much clinical and demographic metadata was included differed by source and by participant, and the metadata was provided uncurated.

The collaborating institutions used their own protocols to collect whole blood in K2EDTA tubes. For TCRbeta analysis, collaborators shipped samples in one of three forms: frozen whole blood, isolated PBMCs, or DNA extracted from either of those sample types. At the junction V is shortened by 3 bases and J by 2 bases, with 16 bases in between. From a lookup of the germline V gene (reference sequence), CDR1 and CDR2 are LGHDT and YNNKEL. From its cysteine to its phenylalanine, the CDR3 spans 16 amino acids. The entry retains the CDR3 DNA only, 48 bases that are in frame from base 1. The immunoSEQ Assay, a bias-controlled multiplex PCR, was used to amplify TCRbeta CDR3 regions from genomic DNA. Per the source publication's procedure: The number of nucleated cells in each sample was estimated from the amplification of reference gene primers within the assay. To quantify the absolute abundance of each unique TCRbeta CDR3 rearrangement, sequence reads were collapsed and filtered. For each sample, productive Simpson clonality was calculated as the square root of Simpson's diversity index over productive rearrangements. As stored in TCRdb, this immuneACCESS dataset retains in-frame rearrangements with V and J assigned. A fraction of the clones does not appear; measured against another copy, unresolved V genes explain less than half of the discrepancy, and the remainder lacks a known reason. The DNA gave D and trimming, while V, J and clone size come from that table. In this sample the table shows about 37,000 clones, around 86% of which occur a single time. About 6.5% of the sample is taken by the ten largest.

On this clone: The specificity of this receptor is unknown. No base quality values were provided; no much bigger clone lies one nucleotide off.

The chain couples TRBV3-1 (or the pseudogene TRBV3-2) to TRBJ2-5; the D gene is perhaps TRBD1, from 6 matching bases. Sequencing was done on a sample of peripheral blood. The TCR comes from a human donor in a cohort sampled during active COVID-19. The nucleotide sequence reads as follows: TGTGCCAGCAGCCATCGGGACAAGGGGTTTCAAGAGACCCAGTACTTC. This codes for CASSHRDKGFQETQYF.